These 30 T cell receptor beta chains share one sample of origin, sequenced in a study of blood T cells in healthy people across ages. A J-beta primer mix and a sample-barcoded 5' primer were used in a second PCR of about 7 to 12 cycles. TCRdb passed the 5' RACE reads through MiXCR, listing each CDR3 protein once. This sample has 1,300,000 or so distinct CDR3 sequences; approximately 59% occur once, and the top ten carry over 6.5%. The specimen sequenced was blood. All receptors derive from a man aged 18 to 30 in good health.

The chain joins TRBV25-1 to TRBJ1-5, with no clear D. Trimming took 6 bases from V and 7 from J, leaving 16 bases between them. Germline V gene data show CDR1 as MGHDK and CDR2 as SYGVNS. This CDR3 region has 14 residues. In DNA form, the CDR3 reads TGTGCCAGCAGCGAGAGTGGGATAGGACAGCCCCAGCATTTT. Translation gives CASSESGIGQPQHF.

The J gene is TRBJ1-2, the V gene TRBV4-3; D might be TRBD1 (5 bases). V was pared by 0 bases and J by 8 bases, with 19 bases between. Per germline, CDR1 LGHNA and CDR2 YSLEER. The length of the CDR3 is 16 residues. The CDR3 DNA follows: TGCGCCAGCAGCCAAGATCGAGGGGACGGCTATGGGGGCTACACCTTC. Residues: CASSQDRGDGYGGYTF.

This clonotype was recorded many times. The V call is TRBV4-1, the J call TRBJ2-7; a weak D match, TRBD2 (5 bases). In germline, CDR1 is MGHRA, CDR2 YSYEKL. V lost 4 bases to trimming and J lost 1 base, with 14 bases between them. The CDR3 extends over 15 amino acids. The CDR3 bases are TGCGCCAGCAGCCCCGTACGAACGGGATCCTACGAGCAGTACTTC. Its protein product is CASSPVRTGSYEQYF.

The chain has TRBV12-3 or TRBV12-4 and TRBJ2-5, with TRBD1 as a possible D gene (6 bases). V was pared by 6 bases and J by 4 bases, with 15 bases between. The CDR3 has 14 residues. The CDR3 DNA reads as TGTGCCAGCAGCCTTTACAGGGAAGGAGAGACCCAGTACTTC. This translates into CASSLYREGETQYF.

The chain carries TRBV20-1 and TRBJ2-4; D uncertain. The CDR3 extends over 12 amino acids. Germline assignment: CDR1 DFQATT and CDR2 SNEGSKA (reference sequence). Between the trimmed V and J ends, which lost 4 bases and 4 bases, there was a span of 8 bases. The CDR3 region is CSAKVGKNIQYF. The CDR3 bases are TGCAGTGCTAAAGTGGGAAAAAACATTCAGTACTTC.

The chain uses TRBV20-1 and TRBJ2-7; TRBD2 is a possible D gene (5 bases). This CDR3 spans 14 amino acids. The V gene's germline CDR1 is DFQATT and CDR2 SNEGSKA (reference sequence). V gave up 3 bases and J gave up 2 bases, with 14 bases separating them. CDR3 nucleotide sequence: TGCAGTGCTAGCCCCTCCGGGAAAACCTACGAGCAGTACTTC. It is translated as CSASPSGKTYEQYF.

Turning to this clonotype: Mismatch with germline at one junction end may stem from a read error. The CDR3 reads CASREAGANTDTQYF. The CDR3 region has the DNA TGTGCCAGCAGAGAAGCGGGGGCGAACACAGATACGCAGTATTTT. The chain is built from TRBV6-1 and TRBJ2-3; TRBD2 matches at 8 bases. Germline V gene sequence: CDR1 MNHNS, CDR2 SASEGT. This CDR3 comprises 15 residues.

This chain joins TRBV15 and TRBJ2-3, with 9 bases that match TRBD2. The germline V gene has CDR1 LNHNV and CDR2 YYDKDF (reference sequence). The length of the CDR3 is 13 residues. J was trimmed by 5 bases and V by 9 bases; bases with no gene match: 6. In nucleotides, the CDR3 is TGTGCCACTAGCGGGGGCGGACAAGATACGCAGTATTTT. Translated, it gives CATSGGGQDTQYF.

This chain uses TRBV5-6 with TRBJ2-1; the match to TRBD2 covers 10 bases. This CDR3 comprises 16 residues. V gave up 5 bases and J gave up 9 bases; unmatched junction bases: 14. Germline V lookup: CDR1 SGHDT, CDR2 YYEEEE. The CDR3: CASRAGGPGRIGEQFF. The CDR3 nucleotides are TGTGCCAGCAGAGCGGGGGGGCCCGGTCGAATAGGTGAGCAGTTCTTC.

This chain joins TRBV9 and TRBJ1-1, with D possibly being TRBD1 (6 bases). From germline, CDR1 is SGDLS and CDR2 YYNGEE. The CDR3 covers 12 residues. The V gene lost 4 bases and the J gene lost 10 bases, with 14 bases spanning the gap. DNA for the CDR3: TGTGCCAGCAGCAGTATGGACAGCCGAGCTTTCTTT. This gives the protein CASSSMDSRAFF.

The V and J genes are TRBV12-3 or TRBV12-4 and TRBJ2-2; 10 bases match TRBD2. The J segment lost 5 bases and the V segment lost 5 bases, leaving 5 bases of the junction unmatched. The CDR3 has 15 amino acids. The CDR3 DNA is TGTGCCAGCAGTCCGGGACTAGCGAGTACCGGGGAGCTGTTTTTT. As protein: CASSPGLASTGELFF.

The chain employs TRBV29-1 and TRBJ2-1; possibly TRBD1 or TRBD2 for D (5 bases each). V was pared by 7 bases and J by 4 bases, with 17 bases between. The length of the CDR3 is 14 residues. CDR1 is SQVTM, CDR2 ANQGSEA, per germline. In DNA, the CDR3 is TGCAGCGCAACCGGGACCGCCTTATACAATGAGCAGTTCTTC. Its protein is CSATGTALYNEQFF.

This chain connects TRBV4-3 to TRBJ1-6; no clear D gene. Germline V gene sequence: CDR1 LGHNA, CDR2 YSLEER. V dropped 3 bases and J dropped 10 bases, with 10 bases sitting between them. The CDR3 has 13 amino acids. The CDR3, as DNA: TGCGCCAGCAGCCACGGGGATAGGTCACCCCTCCACTTT. Its translation is CASSHGDRSPLHF.

This clonotype has more than one count but fewer than ten. The V and J genes are TRBV4-3 and TRBJ2-4, with D possibly matching TRBD1 (6 bases). The CDR3 extends over 15 amino acids. From germline, CDR1 is LGHNA and CDR2 YSLEER. V was shortened by 0 bases and J by 14 bases, with 20 bases between the two germline ends. The CDR3 DNA is TGCGCCAGCAGCCAAGATCTCTCCCGGACAGAAAGGGAGTACTTC. Encoded protein: CASSQDLSRTEREYF.

With regard to this clonotype: This could be a read error, since a much larger clone is one nucleotide away. The rearrangement uses TRBV28 and TRBJ2-3; D gene uncertain. The germline V gene encodes CDR1 MDHEN and CDR2 SYDVKM. The CDR3 is made up of 12 amino acids. Trimming stripped 6 bases from V and 1 base from J, with 5 bases between. The CDR3, as DNA: TGTGCCAGCAGGTGGGGCACAGATACGCAGTATTTT. Translation gives CASRWGTDTQYF.

V is TRBV12-3 or TRBV12-4 and J is TRBJ2-1; no definite D call. V gave up 3 bases and J gave up 0 bases, with 9 bases separating them. The CDR3 is made up of 15 amino acids. The CDR3 sequence is CASSLETRSYNEQFF. DNA for the CDR3: TGTGCCAGCAGTTTGGAGACCCGCTCCTACAATGAGCAGTTCTTC.

The chain carries TRBV2 and TRBJ2-3; TRBD2 matches 9 bases. J was trimmed by 6 bases and V by 4 bases; bases with no gene match: 14. CDR1 is SNHLY and CDR2 is FYNNEI in the germline V gene. This CDR3 is 17 amino acids long. The CDR3 reads CASSGPRELSGGDTQYF. The CDR3 DNA follows: TGTGCCAGCAGTGGACCTCGGGAGCTTAGCGGGGGTGATACGCAGTATTTT.

The J gene is TRBJ2-6, the V gene TRBV20-1; D unclear. The CDR3 consists of 14 residues. V lost 5 bases to trimming and J lost 0 bases, with 8 bases between them. Germline values: CDR1 DFQATT, CDR2 SNEGSKA (reference sequence). The CDR3 nucleotides read TGCAGTGCTCCCCGAGTCTCTGGGGCCAACGTCCTGACTTTC. Amino acids: CSAPRVSGANVLTF.

The gene calls are TRBV10-3 and TRBJ2-3; a weak D match, TRBD2 (6 bases). V was clipped by 10 bases and J by 0 bases, with 11 bases between them. CDR3 size: 13 residues. The V gene's germline CDR1 is ENHRY and CDR2 SYGVKD. CDR3 in DNA: TGTGCCACCCGGGGGACCAGCACAGATACGCAGTATTTT. This encodes CATRGTSTDTQYF.

This clonotype has more than one count but fewer than ten. The V call is TRBV7-2, the J call TRBJ2-5; possibly TRBD2 for D (6 bases). Gene TRBJ2-7 matches the end of the DNA better, so the J call may be wrong. The CDR3 covers 15 residues. CDR1 SGHTA and CDR2 FQGNSA come from the germline V gene. CDR3 nucleotide sequence: TGTGCCAGCAGCTTAGCTTCGGGACTCGCCAACGAGCAGTACTTC. Translation: CASSLASGLANEQYF.

The gene calls are TRBV24-1 and TRBJ2-7, with D possibly being TRBD2 (5 bases). In germline, CDR1 is KGHDR, CDR2 SFDVKD. The CDR3 runs to 13 residues. Trimming removed 5 bases at V and 3 bases at J, with 10 bases between. The CDR3 nucleotides read TGTGCCACCAGTGTCGGGAACAGCTACGAGCAGTACTTC. Residues: CATSVGNSYEQYF.

This clonotype appeared once. CDR3 loop: CASSSTSARSYEQYF. The CDR3 DNA reads as TGCGCCAGCAGCTCTACTAGCGCGAGATCCTACGAGCAGTACTTC. V gene TRBV5-1 combines with J gene TRBJ2-7, with 7 bases matching TRBD2. The CDR3 has 15 amino acids. The germline gives CDR1 SGHRS, CDR2 YFSETQ. Trimming removed 3 bases from V and 1 base from J; junction bases left unmatched: 7. The full variable domain, in which reference TRBV5-1 and TRBJ2-7 provide the parts outside the CDR3, is KAGVTQTPRYLIKTRGQQVTLSCSPISGHRSVSWYQQTPGQGLQFLFEYFSETQRNKGNFPGRFSGRQFSNSRSEMNVSTLELGDSALYLCASSSTSARSYEQYFGPGTRLTVT.

The chain links TRBV4-2 to TRBJ1-2, with D hard to call. Germline V CDR1 and CDR2: LGHNA, YNFKEQ. The V gene lost 0 bases and the J gene lost 0 bases, with 17 bases spanning the gap. The CDR3 totals 18 residues. CDR3 sequence reads: CASSQESLAAVANYGYTF. The CDR3 nucleotides are TGTGCCAGCAGCCAAGAAAGTTTAGCGGCAGTTGCTAACTATGGCTACACCTTC.

The chain uses TRBV4-2 and TRBJ2-2; D gene ambiguous. The germline V gene encodes CDR1 LGHNA and CDR2 YNFKEQ. Trimming took off 1 base at V and 8 bases at J, with 14 bases between the two ends. The length of the CDR3 is 15 residues. In DNA form, the CDR3 reads TGTGCCAGCAGCCAAGCGGGTTGGGTCAATGGGGAGCTGTTTTTT. Protein sequence: CASSQAGWVNGELFF.

The chain has TRBV6-6 and TRBJ2-3; 8 positions match TRBD2. The CDR3 has 17 amino acids. Germline V gene sequence: CDR1 MNHNY, CDR2 SVGAGI (reference sequence). Trimming took 4 bases from V and 4 from J; bases not matched to a gene: 13. CDR3 coding DNA: TGTGCCAGCAGTTCTCACATACTAGCGGAGGGGGCAGATACGCAGTATTTT. Amino acid sequence: CASSSHILAEGADTQYF.

V is TRBV25-1 and J is TRBJ2-3; unclear D gene. The V gene lost 3 bases and the J gene lost 2 bases, with 15 bases spanning the gap. Germline V gives CDR1 MGHDK, CDR2 SYGVNS. The length of the CDR3 is 16 residues. CDR3 in amino acids: CASSDKDRTVTDTQYF. The CDR3 DNA reads TGTGCCAGCAGTGACAAGGACCGAACCGTCACAGATACGCAGTATTTT.

This clonotype was seen just once. The chain has TRBV4-3 and TRBJ2-1, with 9 bases lining up with TRBD2. This CDR3 comprises 18 residues. Per the germline V gene, CDR1 is LGHNA and CDR2 is YSLEER. V was pared by 1 base and J by 0 bases, with 7 bases of the junction left unmatched. In nucleotides, the CDR3 is TGCGCCAGCAGCCAAGGGGTTGCGGGGGGGAGCTCCTACAATGAGCAGTTCTTC. Protein: CASSQGVAGGSSYNEQFF.

This clonotype was found a few times. The V and J genes are TRBV9 and TRBJ1-1; D unresolved. Germline CDR1 reads SGDLS; CDR2 reads YYNGEE. Trimming pared 0 bases from V and 1 base from J, leaving 7 bases between. The CDR3 loop spans 14 amino acids. Here the CDR3 reads CASSVVPANTEAFF. In DNA form, the CDR3 reads TGTGCCAGCAGCGTAGTTCCGGCGAACACTGAAGCTTTCTTT.

The chain has TRBV24-1 and TRBJ1-2; no clear D. Germline CDR1 is KGHDR and CDR2 is SFDVKD. This CDR3 contains 12 residues. Trimming took off 5 bases at V and 8 bases at J, with 11 bases between the two ends. CDR3 loop: CATSASGEGYTF. CDR3 DNA: TGTGCCACCAGTGCGTCGGGCGAGGGCTACACCTTC.

At least ten counts were recorded for this clonotype. This chain uses TRBV4-1 with TRBJ2-7; D uncertain. V gave up 0 bases and J gave up 1 base, with 4 bases separating them. This CDR3 region has 13 residues. Germline CDR1 reads MGHRA; CDR2 reads YSYEKL. The CDR3 protein is CASSQDLSYEQYF. DNA of the CDR3: TGCGCCAGCAGCCAAGACCTATCCTACGAGCAGTACTTC.